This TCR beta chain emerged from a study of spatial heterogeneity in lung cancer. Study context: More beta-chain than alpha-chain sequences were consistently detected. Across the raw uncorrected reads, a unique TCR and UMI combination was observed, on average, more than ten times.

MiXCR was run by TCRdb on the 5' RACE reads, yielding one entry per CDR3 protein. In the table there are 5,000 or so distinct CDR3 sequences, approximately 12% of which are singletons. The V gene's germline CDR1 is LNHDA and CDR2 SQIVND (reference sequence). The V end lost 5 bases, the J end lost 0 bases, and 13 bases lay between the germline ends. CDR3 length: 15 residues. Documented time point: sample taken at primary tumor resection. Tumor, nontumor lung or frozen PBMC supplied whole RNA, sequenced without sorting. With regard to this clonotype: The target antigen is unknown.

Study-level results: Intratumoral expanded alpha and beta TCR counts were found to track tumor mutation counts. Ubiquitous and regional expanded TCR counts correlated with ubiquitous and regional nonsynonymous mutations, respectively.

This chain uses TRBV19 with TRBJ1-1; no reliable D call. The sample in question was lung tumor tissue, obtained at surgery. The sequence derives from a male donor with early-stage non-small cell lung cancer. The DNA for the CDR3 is TGTGCCAGTAGTGGTCGGTGGGATCTGAACACTGAAGCTTTCTTT. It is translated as CASSGRWDLNTEAFF. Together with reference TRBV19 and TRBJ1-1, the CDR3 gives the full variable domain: DGGITQSPKYLFRKEGQNVTLSCEQNLNHDAMYWYRQDPGQGLRLIYYSQIVNDFQKGDIAEGYSVSREKKESFPLTVTSAQKNPTAFYLCASSGRWDLNTEAFFGQGTRLTVV.